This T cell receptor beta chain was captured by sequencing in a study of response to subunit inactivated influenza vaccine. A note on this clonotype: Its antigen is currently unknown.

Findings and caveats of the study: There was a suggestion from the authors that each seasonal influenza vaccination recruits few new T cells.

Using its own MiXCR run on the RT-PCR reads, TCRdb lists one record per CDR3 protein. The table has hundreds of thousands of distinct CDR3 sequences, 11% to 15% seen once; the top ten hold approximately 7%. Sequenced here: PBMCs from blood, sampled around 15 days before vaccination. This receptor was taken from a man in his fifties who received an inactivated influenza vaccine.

CDR3 bases: TGCAGTGCTAGAGATCTGGTTGCTAGCGGGATCATCGGCGGGGAGCTGTTTTTT. Translation: CSARDLVASGIIGGELFF. This chain connects TRBV20-1 to TRBJ2-2, with 9 bases that match TRBD2. In germline, CDR1 is DFQATT, CDR2 SNEGSKA (reference sequence). The length of the CDR3 is 18 residues. V lost 0 bases and J lost 7; bases outside the gene matches: 15.